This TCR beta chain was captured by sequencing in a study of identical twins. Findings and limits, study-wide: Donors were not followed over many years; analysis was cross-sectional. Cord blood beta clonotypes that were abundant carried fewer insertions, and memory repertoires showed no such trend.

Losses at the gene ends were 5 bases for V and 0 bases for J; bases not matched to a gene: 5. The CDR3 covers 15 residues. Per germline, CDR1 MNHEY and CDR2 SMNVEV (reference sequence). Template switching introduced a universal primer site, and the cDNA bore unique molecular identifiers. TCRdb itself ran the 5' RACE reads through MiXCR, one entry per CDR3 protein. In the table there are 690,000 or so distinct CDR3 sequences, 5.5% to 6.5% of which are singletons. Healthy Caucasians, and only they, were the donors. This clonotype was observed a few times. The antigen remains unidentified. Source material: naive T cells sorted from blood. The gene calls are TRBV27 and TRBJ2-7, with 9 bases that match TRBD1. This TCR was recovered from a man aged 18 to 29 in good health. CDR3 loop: CASSVDRGLSYEQYF. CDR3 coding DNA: TGTGCCAGCAGTGTGGACAGGGGACTCTCCTACGAGCAGTACTTC.